This TCR beta chain derives from a study of T cell repertoires in cytomegalovirus infection. Turning to the study itself: Shared public TCR beta signatures pointed to both CMV infection and a matching HLA type.

A few counts support this clonotype. Its specificity is unknown. Regarding the study as a whole: Based on cumulative public TCR beta family frequency, carriers of CMV plus the relevant HLA were identified. In two of eight donors, the top clonotype was HLA-C-restricted CMV-specific.

TCRdb re-called the reads with MiXCR, one entry per CDR3 protein. The sample yields 160,000 or so distinct CDR3 sequences, about a sixth seen once. Material: CD8+ T cells from PBMCs. This clonotype was obtained from a human donor in good health (CMV status not recorded). Some clones in this sample may be carry-over from other donors' samples.

The CDR3 reads CASSVAGAKNIQYF. The CDR3 nucleotides are TGTGCCAGCAGTGTCGCAGGGGCCAAAAACATTCAGTACTTC. The chain has TRBV12-3 or TRBV12-4 and TRBJ2-4, with D possibly matching TRBD1 (5 bases). This CDR3 is 14 amino acids long. V gave up 5 bases and J gave up 1 base, with 9 bases separating them.